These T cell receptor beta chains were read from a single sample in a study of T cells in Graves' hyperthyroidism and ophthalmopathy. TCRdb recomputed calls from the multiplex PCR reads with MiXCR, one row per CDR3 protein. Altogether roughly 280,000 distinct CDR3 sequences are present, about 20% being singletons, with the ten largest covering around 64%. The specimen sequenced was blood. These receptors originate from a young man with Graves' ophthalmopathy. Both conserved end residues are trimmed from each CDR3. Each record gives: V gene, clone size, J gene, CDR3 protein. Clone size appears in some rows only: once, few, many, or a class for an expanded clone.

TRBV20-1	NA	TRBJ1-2	SVLPTSGTGRNGYT
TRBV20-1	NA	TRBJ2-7	SAGLSYEQY
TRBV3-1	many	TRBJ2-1	ASKVGSGNEQF
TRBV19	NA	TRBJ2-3	ASRPTGKTTDTQY
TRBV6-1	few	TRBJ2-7	ASSGRTSGNYEQY
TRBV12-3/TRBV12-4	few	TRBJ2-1	ASSPKYSEQF
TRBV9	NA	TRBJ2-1	ASSARTGHSYNEQF
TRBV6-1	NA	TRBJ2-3	ASRQLAASTDTQY
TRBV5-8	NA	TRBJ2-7	ASSPTDRVVSYEQY
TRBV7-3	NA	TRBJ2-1	ASSLEGTGDEQF
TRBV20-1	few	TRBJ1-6	SAGDLGGNSPLH
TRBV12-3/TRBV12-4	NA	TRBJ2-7	ASSIASGTSYEQY
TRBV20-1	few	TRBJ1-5	SAVPLMTLSNQPQH
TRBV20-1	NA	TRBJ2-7	SAADSRSYEQY
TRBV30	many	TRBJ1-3	AWSVPGTGNTIY
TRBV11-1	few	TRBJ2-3	ASSLEAGTGTDTQY
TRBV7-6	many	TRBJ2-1	ASSLGLAEHNEQF
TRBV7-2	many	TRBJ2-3	ASSSRLAGYGTDTQY
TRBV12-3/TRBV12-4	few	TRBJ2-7	ASSAGTGVEQY
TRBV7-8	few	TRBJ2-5	ASSSILAGIGETQY
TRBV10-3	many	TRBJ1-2	AISVTGVDGYT
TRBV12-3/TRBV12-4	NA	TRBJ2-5	ASSPDWGETQY
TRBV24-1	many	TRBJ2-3	ATSQTRRDTDTQY
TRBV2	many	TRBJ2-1	ASSAPGTSGSEQF
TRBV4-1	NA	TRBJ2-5	ASSRQGDLQETQY
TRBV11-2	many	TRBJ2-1	ASSRRTSGRGNEQF
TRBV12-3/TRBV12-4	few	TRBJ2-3	ASSQRRGYTQY